The 3 T cell receptor beta chains below all came from one sample that was sequenced in a study of human thymus T cells. The study used thymus tissue resected during corrective heart surgery. Measured with immunoSEQ multiplex PCR; TCRdb has only the in-frame clones, and not every one. The sample gives fewer than 85,000 clones, 95% of which show up once; 0.034% is in the top ten. Sequencing used thymus tissue. All receptors derive from a girl less than two years old with a congenital heart defect but otherwise immunologically healthy.

The V call is TRBV6-6, the J call TRBJ2-5, with 8 bases fitting TRBD2. CDR3 size: 14 residues. Trimming took 4 bases from V and 2 from J; bases not matched to a gene: 3. The germline gives CDR1 MNHNY, CDR2 SVGAGI (reference sequence). CDR3 amino acids: CASSSRGGQETQYF. CDR3 DNA: TGTGCCAGCAGTTCCCGGGGGGGTCAAGAGACCCAGTACTTC.

The chain has TRBV14 and TRBJ2-7; 8 nucleotides align to TRBD1. Germline CDR1 is SGHDN and CDR2 is FVKESK. The CDR3 consists of 17 residues. V lost 3 bases to trimming and J lost 1 base; unmatched junction nucleotides: 11. CDR3 amino acids: CASSQSIRTGRSYEQYF. The CDR3 nucleotides read TGTGCCAGCAGCCAGAGCATAAGGACAGGGCGGTCCTACGAGCAGTACTTC. Full variable domain (remainder filled in from reference TRBV14 and TRBJ2-7): EAGVTQFPSHSVIEKGQTVTLRCDPISGHDNLYWYRRVMGKEIKFLLHFVKESKQDESGMPNNRFLAERTGGTYSTLKVQPAELEDSGVYFCASSQSIRTGRSYEQYFGPGTRLTVT.

J is TRBJ1-5 and V is TRBV7-9; TRBD1 is a possible D gene (5 bases). Germline V gene sequence: CDR1 SEHNR, CDR2 FQNEAQ (reference sequence). CDR3 length equals 15 residues. V was pared by 3 bases and J by 4 bases, with 13 bases between. This CDR3 is CASSFGHGGNQPQHF. CDR3 sequence (DNA): TGTGCCAGCAGCTTTGGACACGGGGGAAATCAGCCCCAGCATTTT.